A single sample gave rise to the 32 T cell receptor beta chains below, sequenced in a study of cytomegalovirus exposure and HLA in healthy donors. PCR was performed using 60 Vbeta and 13 Jbeta primers. Libraries were prepared by immunoSEQ multiplex PCR; TCRdb keeps only in-frame clonotypes and omits some of them. This table has 110,000 to 150,000 clones, about 70% appearing once. The sample comprised PBMCs. These receptors all stem from a woman aged 60-75 years in good health and CMV-seropositive.

J is TRBJ2-1 and V is TRBV6-1; 11 positions agree with TRBD1. CDR1 is MNHNS and CDR2 is SASEGT in the germline V gene. The CDR3 loop spans 13 amino acids. After removal of 6 bases from V and 9 bases from J, the junction contained 4 bases not matched to a gene. CDR3 bases: TGTGCCAGCAGCGGACAGGGGGCAGGTGAGCAGTTCTTC. Translated, it gives CASSGQGAGEQFF.

The chain has TRBV27 and TRBJ2-1, with TRBD2 identical over 8 bases. The germline V gene has CDR1 MNHEY and CDR2 SMNVEV (reference sequence). The CDR3 consists of 14 residues. The J segment lost 2 bases and the V segment lost 6 bases, leaving 3 bases of the junction unmatched. The CDR3 is CASSPSGPYNEQFF. Here the CDR3 DNA reads TGTGCCAGCAGCCCTAGCGGGCCCTACAATGAGCAGTTCTTC.

The gene calls are TRBV25-1 and TRBJ1-5; TRBD1 agrees at 9 bases. Per germline, CDR1 MGHDK and CDR2 SYGVNS. The CDR3 extends over 17 amino acids. Unmatched junction bases numbered 10, after V lost 0 bases and J lost 7 bases. In nucleotides, the CDR3 is TGTGCCAGCAGTGAATATCCCCGGGACAGGGAATACCAGCCCCAGCATTTT. This gives the protein CASSEYPRDREYQPQHF.

The V call is TRBV18, the J call TRBJ2-1, with 10 bases aligning to TRBD1. J gave up 8 bases and V 3 bases, and 7 bases lay outside the gene matches. In germline, CDR1 is KGHSH, CDR2 LQKENI. This CDR3 region has 15 residues. The CDR3 DNA sequence: TGTGCCAGCTCACCCGCGGGACAGGGGAGGGATGAGCAGTTCTTC. Protein sequence: CASSPAGQGRDEQFF.

V gene TRBV6-1 combines with J gene TRBJ2-7, with 10 bases lining up with TRBD1. The CDR3 covers 16 residues. Germline V CDR1 and CDR2: MNHNS, SASEGT. V lost 0 bases and J lost 1; bases outside the gene matches: 3. The CDR3 sequence is CASSEATGGSSYEQYF. The CDR3 DNA sequence: TGTGCCAGCAGTGAAGCGACAGGGGGCTCATCCTACGAGCAGTACTTC.

This chain connects TRBV5-1 to TRBJ1-1; 7 bases match TRBD1. This CDR3 is built from 14 residues. The germline V gene has CDR1 SGHRS and CDR2 YFSETQ. V lost 2 bases to trimming and J lost 4 bases; unmatched junction nucleotides: 5. DNA for the CDR3: TGCGCCAGCAGCTTCGAGACAGGGATCACTGAAGCTTTCTTT. Encoded protein: CASSFETGITEAFF.

This clone was observed a handful of times. This chain's CDR3 is CASRNARGFGEKLFF. The CDR3, as DNA: TGTGCCAGCAGAAACGCCCGCGGGTTCGGTGAAAAACTGTTTTTT. The rearrangement joins TRBV6-5 to TRBJ1-4; D unclear. V dropped 6 bases and J dropped 7 bases, with 18 bases sitting between them. Germline CDR1 is MNHEY and CDR2 is SVGAGI. This CDR3 region has 15 residues.

CDR3 amino acids: CASSRDREYTEAFF. The CDR3 DNA reads TGTGCCAGCAGCCGGGACAGGGAGTACACTGAAGCTTTCTTT. The genes are TRBV7-9 and TRBJ1-1, with TRBD1 matching 9 bases. The germline CDR1 and CDR2 sequences are SEHNR and FQNEAQ (reference sequence). The V and J ends lost 5 bases and 3 bases, in that order; junction bases with no gene match: 4. CDR3 length: 14 residues.

The chain combines TRBV10-3 with TRBJ2-2; D may be TRBD2 (5 bases). The CDR3 extends over 14 amino acids. Germline V gene lookup returns CDR1 ENHRY and CDR2 SYGVKD. With 7 bases removed from V and 2 bases from J, the gap between germline ends came to 11 bases. The CDR3 spells CAIKEARNTGELFF. The CDR3 DNA reads TGTGCCATCAAGGAGGCCCGAAACACCGGGGAGCTGTTTTTT.

The CDR3 nucleotides read TGTGCCAGCAGCCCCCTAGCGGGAGGCAACTCCTACGAGCAGTACTTC. This gives the protein CASSPLAGGNSYEQYF. The chain uses TRBV5-4 and TRBJ2-7, with TRBD2 matching 11 bases. Losses at the gene ends were 4 bases for V and 0 bases for J; bases not matched to a gene: 6. This CDR3 comprises 16 residues. Germline assignment: CDR1 SGHNT and CDR2 YYREEE (reference sequence).

This sequence joins TRBV5-1 and TRBJ2-7; no firm D call. This CDR3 is built from 12 residues. CDR1 and CDR2 from the germline V gene are SGHRS and YFSETQ. V was cut by 3 bases and J by 6 bases, with 10 bases left in between. CDR3: CASSSLGVEQYF. The CDR3 coding sequence is TGCGCCAGCAGCTCTTTGGGCGTCGAGCAGTACTTC.

The gene calls are TRBV7-9 and TRBJ1-4; D call uncertain. Per the germline V gene, CDR1 is SEHNR and CDR2 is FQNEAQ (reference sequence). The CDR3 spans 15 residues. Trimming took 2 bases from V and 8 from J, leaving 15 bases between them. The CDR3 DNA follows: TGTGCCAGCAGCTTACAGGTCGGGGTTCAGGAAAAACTGTTTTTT. Translation: CASSLQVGVQEKLFF. Full variable domain (rest looked up from reference TRBV7-9 and TRBJ1-4): DTGVSQNPRHKITKRGQNVTFRCDPISEHNRLYWYRQTLGQGPEFLTYFQNEAQLEKSRLLSDRFSAERPKGSFSTLEIQRTEQGDSAMYLCASSLQVGVQEKLFFGSGTQLSVL.

V usage is TRBV5-6 and J usage is TRBJ1-1; D remains unclear. Germline V CDR1 and CDR2: SGHDT, YYEEEE. The CDR3 consists of 17 residues. The V end was cut by 2 bases, the J end by 3 bases, with 20 bases between. CDR3 in amino acids: CASSFTEGSPGYTEAFF. CDR3 DNA sequence: TGTGCCAGCAGCTTCACCGAGGGATCCCCTGGATACACTGAAGCTTTCTTT. The full variable domain, completed using reference TRBV5-6 and TRBJ1-1, is DAGVTQSPTHLIKTRGQQVTLRCSPKSGHDTVSWYQQALGQGPQFIFQYYEEEERQRGNFPDRFSGHQFPNYSSELNVNALLLGDSALYLCASSFTEGSPGYTEAFFGQGTRLTVV.

The chain links TRBV28 to TRBJ1-1, with 7 bases aligning to TRBD1. The CDR3 length is 14 residues. Germline-derived CDR1 and CDR2 are MDHEN and SYDVKM. V shed 5 bases and J 0 bases; nucleotides not matched to a gene: 3. The CDR3 sequence: CASSTGAMNTEAFF. The CDR3, as DNA: TGTGCCAGCAGTACAGGGGCGATGAACACTGAAGCTTTCTTT.

This chain connects TRBV28 to TRBJ1-2; maybe TRBD1 (5 bases). CDR1 and CDR2 (germline): MDHEN, SYDVKM. The CDR3 length is 12 residues. The V and J ends lost 9 bases and 5 bases respectively, with 13 bases between them. This CDR3 is CASMTVSYGYTF. CDR3 in DNA: TGTGCCAGTATGACAGTATCTTATGGCTACACCTTC.

The chain joins TRBV27 to TRBJ1-1; 9 bases align to TRBD1. Germline V gene lookup returns CDR1 MNHEY and CDR2 SMNVEV (reference sequence). This CDR3 region has 15 residues. Trimming cost V 1 base and J 11 bases; bases outside gene matches: 11. This CDR3 is CASSLYGQGRGYAFF. The CDR3 DNA is TGTGCCAGCAGTTTATACGGACAGGGGAGGGGGTACGCTTTCTTT.

The V call is TRBV6-5, the J call TRBJ2-2, with TRBD1 matching 9 bases. The V and J ends lost 4 bases and 2 bases, in that order; junction bases with no gene match: 2. The CDR3 has 15 amino acids. Germline-derived CDR1 and CDR2 are MNHEY and SVGAGI. The chain's CDR3 is CASSWTGDNTGELFF. Here the CDR3 DNA reads TGTGCCAGCAGTTGGACAGGGGATAACACCGGGGAGCTGTTTTTT.

The V and J genes are TRBV2 and TRBJ2-5; 7 bases align to TRBD2. Germline values: CDR1 SNHLY, CDR2 FYNNEI. V was pared by 8 bases and J by 4 bases, with 7 bases of the junction left unmatched. The CDR3 loop spans 13 amino acids. DNA of the CDR3: TGTGCCAGCCGGGGGGAGACGGGAGAGACCCAGTACTTC. As protein: CASRGETGETQYF. Together with reference TRBV2 and TRBJ2-5, the CDR3 gives the full variable domain: EPEVTQTPSHQVTQMGQEVILRCVPISNHLYFYWYRQILGQKVEFLVSFYNNEISEKSEIFDDQFSVERPDGSNFTLKIRSTKLEDSAMYFCASRGETGETQYFGPGTRLLVL.

The V and J genes are TRBV19 and TRBJ2-1; D might be TRBD1 (5 bases). From germline, CDR1 is LNHDA and CDR2 SQIVND (reference sequence). This CDR3 has 15 residues. Trimming removed 7 bases from V and 4 bases from J, with 17 bases in between. This chain's CDR3 is CASNPEGAEYNEQFF. In nucleotides, the CDR3 is TGTGCCAGTAACCCCGAAGGGGCGGAGTACAATGAGCAGTTCTTC.

V gene TRBV28 combines with J gene TRBJ2-2, with 7 bases aligning to TRBD1. J was trimmed by 0 bases and V by 3 bases; bases with no gene match: 1. The germline CDR1 and CDR2 sequences are MDHEN and SYDVKM. The CDR3 contains 15 residues. The CDR3 loop is CASSLTGSNTGELFF. DNA for the CDR3: TGTGCCAGCAGTTTGACAGGGTCGAACACCGGGGAGCTGTTTTTT.

This chain links TRBV11-3 with TRBJ2-1, with D possibly being TRBD2 (6 bases). V was cut by 3 bases and J by 2 bases, with 11 bases left in between. The CDR3 spans 15 residues. Germline V CDR1 and CDR2: SGHNT, YENEEA. CDR3 residues: CASSLGRPTYNEQFF. For the CDR3, the DNA is TGTGCCAGCAGCTTGGGGAGGCCAACCTACAATGAGCAGTTCTTC.

The rearrangement links TRBV7-2 to TRBJ1-5, with D perhaps TRBD1 (5 bases). V lost 1 base to trimming and J lost 0 bases, with 7 bases between them. This CDR3 has 15 amino acids. Germline loops: CDR1 SGHTA, CDR2 FQGNSA. The CDR3 is CASSLEGLSNQPQHF. The CDR3 region has the DNA TGTGCCAGCAGCTTAGAGGGGCTTAGCAATCAGCCCCAGCATTTT.

V is TRBV28 and J is TRBJ1-2; no firm D call. The CDR3 has 14 residues. The germline CDR1 and CDR2 sequences are MDHEN and SYDVKM. The germline V and J ends were trimmed by 2 bases and 2 bases, with 9 bases remaining between them. CDR3 sequence reads: CASSLPGSNYGYTF. CDR3 nucleotides: TGTGCCAGCAGTTTACCGGGGAGCAACTATGGCTACACCTTC.

The chain is built from TRBV18 and TRBJ2-3; D might be TRBD1 (5 bases). Trimming pared 4 bases from V and 5 bases from J, leaving 13 bases between. The CDR3 loop spans 14 amino acids. In germline, CDR1 is KGHSH, CDR2 LQKENI. This CDR3 is CASSLDRNLDTQYF. DNA for the CDR3: TGTGCCAGCTCACTAGACAGAAATCTAGATACGCAGTATTTT.

The chain combines TRBV2 with TRBJ2-7; no reliable D call. This CDR3 has 13 residues. The V gene lost 5 bases and the J gene lost 5 bases, with 13 bases spanning the gap. Per germline, CDR1 SNHLY and CDR2 FYNNEI. The CDR3 nucleotides are TGTGCCAGCAGTTTCCCCGGTGGTGACGAGCAGTACTTC. Translation gives CASSFPGGDEQYF.

This clone was detected once. The rearrangement links TRBV28 to TRBJ2-3; 8 bases align to TRBD1. J was trimmed by 3 bases and V by 3 bases; bases with no gene match: 5. CDR1 MDHEN and CDR2 SYDVKM come from the germline V gene. The CDR3 covers 15 residues. The CDR3 protein is CASSFGRGRTDTQYF. The CDR3 nucleotides are TGTGCCAGCAGTTTCGGCAGGGGGCGAACAGATACGCAGTATTTT.

This rearrangement joins TRBV10-2 to TRBJ2-1; D gene unclear. V was cut by 7 bases and J by 5 bases, with 12 bases left in between. Germline lookup yields CDR1 WSHSY and CDR2 SAAADI. The CDR3 extends over 13 amino acids. The CDR3 here is CASTLTGNNEQFF. In DNA, the CDR3 is TGCGCCAGCACCCTGACTGGAAACAATGAGCAGTTCTTC.

The V call is TRBV5-1, the J call TRBJ2-3; 9 bases align to TRBD2. Germline CDR1 SGHRS, CDR2 YFSETQ. Trimming took 4 bases from V and 2 from J; bases not matched to a gene: 5. This CDR3 has 15 amino acids. In DNA, the CDR3 is TGCGCCAGCAGCCTAATAGCGGGAGCCACAGATACGCAGTATTTT. Translation: CASSLIAGATDTQYF.

This clone was seen only once. The V gene is TRBV7-6, the J gene TRBJ2-1, with TRBD1 identical over 8 bases. The germline V gene has CDR1 SGHVS and CDR2 FNYEAQ. J lost 3 bases, V lost 5 bases, and 12 bases had no gene match. The CDR3 has 17 amino acids. In nucleotides, the CDR3 is TGTGCCAGCAGCCTGTATCAGGGGGCGTCGATCTACAATGAGCAGTTCTTC. It is translated as CASSLYQGASIYNEQFF.

This chain connects TRBV10-3 to TRBJ1-4, with a tentative D call TRBD1 (5 bases). Trimming took off 11 bases at V and 7 bases at J, with 11 bases between the two ends. Germline CDR1 and CDR2: ENHRY and SYGVKD. This CDR3 is 11 amino acids long. As DNA, the CDR3 is TGTGCCTCATGGGGGGGTGAAAAACTGTTTTTT. Its protein is CASWGGEKLFF.

The CDR3 region is CASRGASGSLEYF. The CDR3, as DNA: TGTGCCAGCAGAGGTGCTAGCGGGAGTTTGGAGTACTTC. This sequence joins TRBV6-5 and TRBJ2-7; TRBD2 aligns across 10 bases. The J segment lost 11 bases and the V segment lost 6 bases, leaving 10 bases of the junction unmatched. Germline values: CDR1 MNHEY, CDR2 SVGAGI. The length of the CDR3 is 13 residues.

The chain employs TRBV28 and TRBJ2-3; 10 bases align to TRBD2. Germline V gives CDR1 MDHEN, CDR2 SYDVKM. This CDR3 comprises 15 residues. The V gene end was trimmed by 2 bases and the J gene end by 11 bases; junction bases not matched to a gene: 10. The CDR3 DNA reads as TGTGCCAGCAGTTTAGTTCTAGCGGGAGAGGAGAAGCAGTATTTT. Residues: CASSLVLAGEEKQYF.